A single sample gave rise to the 12 T cell receptor beta chains below, sequenced in a study of OX40 agonist ivuxolimab in advanced cancers. The data were produced by immunoSEQ multiplex PCR, yet TCRdb's version contains in-frame clones alone and is incomplete. The sample includes about 20,000 clones, 80% to 90% of them seen just once. This specimen consisted of CD4+ or CD8+ T cells sorted from blood, obtained in a trial of the OX40 agonist ivuxolimab. These TCRs come from an adult with an advanced solid tumor such as melanoma, head and neck, liver or kidney cancer.

This chain connects TRBV6-1 to TRBJ1-1; D unclear. Germline values: CDR1 MNHNS, CDR2 SASEGT. Trimming pared 8 bases from V and 7 bases from J, leaving 8 bases between. The CDR3 runs 10 residues. As DNA, the CDR3 is TGTGCCAGCGGGTCCGGTGAAGCTTTCTTT. It is translated as CASGSGEAFF.

The chain joins TRBV7-2 to TRBJ2-3; D is tentatively TRBD1 or TRBD2 (5 bases each). The CDR3 totals 16 residues. V gave up 5 bases and J gave up 2 bases, with 17 bases separating them. Per the germline V gene, CDR1 is SGHTA and CDR2 is FQGNSA. This CDR3 is CASSMVGTTFTDTQYF. In nucleotides, the CDR3 is TGTGCCAGCAGCATGGTAGGGACGACCTTCACAGATACGCAGTATTTT.

The genes are TRBV5-1 and TRBJ1-1; TRBD1 matches 7 bases. This CDR3 is 15 amino acids long. The J segment lost 3 bases and the V segment lost 4 bases, leaving 9 bases of the junction unmatched. CDR1 and CDR2 from the germline V gene are SGHRS and YFSETQ. CDR3 DNA sequence: TGCGCCAGCAGCCCCGAGACAGGGATCGACACTGAAGCTTTCTTT. This encodes CASSPETGIDTEAFF.

CDR3 nucleotide sequence: TGTGCCAGCAGTTTATTCAGGACAGGTTACAATGAGCAGTTCTTC. It translates to CASSLFRTGYNEQFF. J is TRBJ2-1 and V is TRBV28, with TRBD1 matching over 7 bases. The CDR3 covers 15 residues. Trimming at V came to 1 base and at J to 4 bases, leaving 4 bases not matched to a gene. Germline V lookup: CDR1 MDHEN, CDR2 SYDVKM.

The chain employs TRBV27 and TRBJ2-7, with D perhaps matching TRBD2 (5 bases). V lost 5 bases to trimming and J lost 0 bases, with 17 bases between them. The CDR3 length is 16 residues. Germline assignment: CDR1 MNHEY and CDR2 SMNVEV (reference sequence). The CDR3 loop is CASSGMASLSSYEQYF. The CDR3 bases are TGTGCCAGCAGTGGGATGGCTAGCTTGAGCTCCTACGAGCAGTACTTC.

The V gene is TRBV6-1, the J gene TRBJ1-6; perhaps TRBD1 as D (5 bases). The CDR3 covers 14 residues. CDR1 MNHNS and CDR2 SASEGT come from the germline V gene. Deletions cut 6 bases from V and 8 bases from J, with 14 bases between. In DNA form, the CDR3 reads TGTGCCAGCAGGCCCCTCTGGGGGTATTCACCCCTCCACTTT. Translating it yields CASRPLWGYSPLHF.

At least ten counts were recorded for this clone. The chain recombines TRBV28 with TRBJ1-3; 7 bases match TRBD1. The CDR3 contains 19 residues. CDR1 and CDR2 from the germline V gene are MDHEN and SYDVKM. V lost 6 bases and J lost 1; bases outside the gene matches: 18. The CDR3 reads CASSPYQGDFFPSGNTIYF. The CDR3 coding sequence is TGTGCCAGCAGCCCCTATCAGGGGGATTTTTTTCCGTCTGGAAACACCATATATTTT.

The V call is TRBV28, the J call TRBJ2-1; D gene unclear. The CDR3 has 15 amino acids. Germline CDR1 and CDR2: MDHEN and SYDVKM. Trimming shortened V by 4 bases and J by 1 base, and 11 bases separated the two germline ends. The chain's CDR3 is CASSSTKISYNEQFF. CDR3 sequence (DNA): TGTGCCAGCAGTTCTACCAAAATATCCTACAATGAGCAGTTCTTC.

The J gene is TRBJ2-3, the V gene TRBV7-3, with TRBD2 matching over 13 bases. The CDR3 is 18 amino acids. Trimming cost V 1 base and J 2 bases; bases outside gene matches: 6. Looked up from germline, CDR1 is SGHTA and CDR2 is FQGTGA. The CDR3 spells CASSLNPGLAGTTDTQYF. CDR3 nucleotides: TGTGCCAGCAGCTTAAACCCGGGACTAGCGGGAACCACAGATACGCAGTATTTT.

This clone has only a few counts. The chain employs TRBV6-1 and TRBJ1-3; 7 bases line up with TRBD1. V was clipped by 3 bases and J by 8 bases; unmatched bases: 7. The CDR3 covers 14 residues. Germline V gives CDR1 MNHNS, CDR2 SASEGT. CDR3 in amino acids: CASSDQTGRDTIYF. CDR3 nucleotides: TGTGCCAGCAGTGATCAGACAGGGAGGGACACCATATATTTT.

The CDR3 DNA follows: TGTGCCAGCAGCTTCCCCCTAACAGGGGGCGATTTGTTTTTT. This codes for CASSFPLTGGDLFF. The chain recombines TRBV7-2 with TRBJ1-4, with 9 bases aligning to TRBD1. The CDR3 loop spans 14 amino acids. Trimming removed 3 bases from V and 15 bases from J; junction bases left unmatched: 11. Germline values: CDR1 SGHTA, CDR2 FQGNSA.

About this clone: In the same sample, other DNA sequences code for this CDR3. The chain couples TRBV23-1 to TRBJ1-1; no clear D. TRBV23-1 belongs to the ORF category, with a function that is uncertain. V dropped 9 bases and J dropped 1 base, with 12 bases sitting between them. The CDR3 loop spans 13 amino acids. CDR3 sequence: CASTGGANTEAFF. The CDR3 region has the DNA TGCGCCAGTACGGGTGGCGCGAACACTGAAGCTTTCTTT.